Below, 5 T cell receptor beta chains from the same sample are listed, as sequenced in a study of human CD8 memory T cell subsets. The authors made TCR beta libraries using UMI-labeled 5' RACE. TCRdb derives one entry per CDR3 protein from the 5' RACE reads, leaving out DNA. The table for this sample gives roughly 5,700 distinct CDR3 sequences. Sequenced material: CD8+ effector memory T cells (TEM) sorted from PBMCs. Subset described: effector memory CD8 T cells, CCR7- CD45RO+ CD95+. The receptor set was obtained from a human donor in good health.

In terms of frequency, this clonotype is medium-sized (0.01 to 0.1%). The chain joins TRBV6-4 to TRBJ2-5. This CDR3 has 13 residues. Germline lookup yields CDR1 MRHNA and CDR2 SNTAGT. CDR3 in amino acids: CASSETPQETQYF.

The V call is TRBV11-2, the J call TRBJ2-1; TCRdb designates TRBD2, a call that cannot be tested without DNA. From germline, CDR1 is SGHAT and CDR2 FQNNGV. CDR3 length: 18 amino acids. The CDR3: CASSFTEPGLQTNDEQFF. Combining the CDR3 with reference TRBV11-2 and TRBJ2-1 gives the whole variable domain EAGVAQSPRYKIIEKRQSVAFWCNPISGHATLYWYQQILGQGPKLLIQFQNNGVVDDSQLPKDRFSAERLKGVDSTLKIQPAKLEDSAVYLCASSFTEPGLQTNDEQFFGPGTRLTVL.

This sequence joins TRBV28 and TRBJ2-1; no DNA is available, so the TRBD1 call from TCRdb remains unchecked. CDR1 and CDR2 from the germline V gene are MDHEN and SYDVKM. The CDR3 is made up of 17 amino acids. The CDR3: CASSPGQGPSSYNEQFF. Full variable domain (outside the CDR3, taken from reference TRBV28 and TRBJ2-1): DVKVTQSSRYLVKRTGEKVFLECVQDMDHENMFWYRQDPGLGLRLIYFSYDVKMKEKGDIPEGYSVSREKKERFSLILESASTNQTSMYLCASSPGQGPSSYNEQFFGPGTRLTVL.

The chain carries TRBV6-2 or TRBV6-3 and TRBJ2-2; TCRdb calls TRBD1, which cannot be checked without DNA. This CDR3 has 14 amino acids. Looked up from germline, CDR1 is MNHEY and CDR2 is SVGEGT. CDR3 in amino acids: CASSNGQGTGELFF.

The rearrangement joins TRBV28 to TRBJ2-1; TCRdb selects TRBD2, and the lack of DNA leaves this call unchecked. The CDR3 contains 14 residues. Germline assignment: CDR1 MDHEN and CDR2 SYDVKM. The CDR3 loop reads CASRLPGGVNEQFF. Based on the CDR3 plus reference TRBV28 and TRBJ2-1, the full variable domain is DVKVTQSSRYLVKRTGEKVFLECVQDMDHENMFWYRQDPGLGLRLIYFSYDVKMKEKGDIPEGYSVSREKKERFSLILESASTNQTSMYLCASRLPGGVNEQFFGPGTRLTVL.